The 26 T cell receptor beta chains in this list originate from one sample, sequenced in a study of blood T cell repertoires in COVID-19. Assay used: immunoSEQ multiplex PCR; TCRdb lists only in-frame clones, some missing. The data hold a few hundred thousand clones, with over 70% observed a single time. Source material: peripheral blood. These receptor sequences come from a woman aged 50 to 60 with acute or convalescent COVID-19.

The chain uses TRBV6-6 and TRBJ1-1; no reliable D call. The germline V and J ends were trimmed by 8 bases and 3 bases, with 16 bases remaining between them. CDR1 and CDR2 (germline): MNHNY, SVGAGI (reference sequence). CDR3 length: 14 amino acids. CDR3 residues: CASLVWGVDTEAFF. The DNA for the CDR3 is TGTGCCAGCCTTGTGTGGGGAGTAGACACTGAAGCTTTCTTT.

This clone was detected only a few times. This chain links TRBV7-7 with TRBJ2-2; 7 nucleotides line up with TRBD1. This CDR3 has 14 residues. Germline loops: CDR1 SSHAT, CDR2 FNYEAQ (reference sequence). Trimming at V came to 5 bases and at J to 6 bases, leaving 6 bases not matched to a gene. The CDR3 region is CASSPTGAPGELFF. The CDR3 bases are TGTGCCAGCAGCCCCACAGGGGCGCCCGGGGAGCTGTTTTTT.

The V call is TRBV15, the J call TRBJ1-5, with D possibly being TRBD1 (6 bases). There are 15 residues in the CDR3. Trimming took 5 bases from V and 5 from J, leaving 16 bases between them. Germline values: CDR1 LNHNV, CDR2 YYDKDF (reference sequence). The CDR3 sequence: CATSPSNRVDQPQHF. In DNA, the CDR3 is TGTGCCACCAGCCCATCAAACAGGGTTGATCAGCCCCAGCATTTT.

This clone showed up just once. In DNA form, the CDR3 reads TGTGCCACCAGCGCCGCAGCGGGAGACCGGAACGAGCAGTACTTC. Its protein is CATSAAAGDRNEQYF. V is TRBV24-1 and J is TRBJ2-7; TRBD2 agrees at 8 bases. With V trimmed by 7 bases and J by 5 bases, 12 bases remained unmatched. The CDR3 extends over 15 amino acids. Germline assignment: CDR1 KGHDR and CDR2 SFDVKD.

The V gene is TRBV7-9, the J gene TRBJ1-2; D not resolved. Trimming cost V 3 bases and J 6 bases, with 11 bases left between them. The CDR3 is 13 residues long. The germline gives CDR1 SEHNR, CDR2 FQNEAQ (reference sequence). In DNA form, the CDR3 reads TGTGCCAGCAGCTTGAGTAATGAGGATGGCTACACCTTC. Translated: CASSLSNEDGYTF. Complete variable domain (other parts from reference TRBV7-9 and TRBJ1-2): DTGVSQNPRHKITKRGQNVTFRCDPISEHNRLYWYRQTLGQGPEFLTYFQNEAQLEKSRLLSDRFSAERPKGSFSTLEIQRTEQGDSAMYLCASSLSNEDGYTFGSGTRLTVV.

The gene calls are TRBV7-9 and TRBJ1-5, with D perhaps TRBD1 (6 bases). This CDR3 comprises 13 residues. Trimming removed 5 bases from V and 6 bases from J, with 11 bases in between. In germline, CDR1 is SEHNR, CDR2 FQNEAQ (reference sequence). The CDR3 sequence: CASSPRGGQPQHF. Written as DNA, the CDR3 is TGTGCCAGCAGCCCCAGGGGCGGTCAGCCCCAGCATTTT.

The gene calls are TRBV18 and TRBJ1-1; 9 nucleotides agree with TRBD1. The CDR3 totals 15 residues. Germline V gives CDR1 KGHSH, CDR2 LQKENI. V dropped 2 bases and J dropped 8; count of bases not matched to a gene: 9. CDR3 sequence reads: CASSPGTGPRGEAFF. CDR3 in DNA: TGTGCCAGCTCACCAGGGACAGGGCCGAGGGGAGAAGCTTTCTTT. Full variable domain (rest looked up from reference TRBV18 and TRBJ1-1): NAGVMQNPRHLVRRRGQEARLRCSPMKGHSHVYWYRQLPEEGLKFMVYLQKENIIDESGMPKERFSAEFPKEGPSILRIQQVVRGDSAAYFCASSPGTGPRGEAFFGQGTRLTVV.

The chain's CDR3 is CSVGGGLPNEKLFF. CDR3 coding DNA: TGCAGCGTTGGGGGGGGGTTACCTAATGAAAAACTGTTTTTT. This chain links TRBV29-1 with TRBJ1-4, with D perhaps TRBD1 (5 bases). This CDR3 contains 14 residues. Per the germline V gene, CDR1 is SQVTM and CDR2 is ANQGSEA. The V gene lost 4 bases and the J gene lost 3 bases, with 12 bases spanning the gap.

This sequence joins TRBV30 and TRBJ1-4; a possible D gene is TRBD1 (5 bases). The V gene lost 2 bases and the J gene lost 0 bases, with 13 bases spanning the gap. Germline-derived CDR1 and CDR2 are GTSNPN and SVGIG (reference sequence). CDR3 length: 16 amino acids. The CDR3 DNA sequence: TGTGCCTGGAGTTCTGGGAAGGGGTCAACTAATGAAAAACTGTTTTTT. Translation: CAWSSGKGSTNEKLFF.

CDR3 sequence: CASNQRQDDTGELFF. Written as DNA, the CDR3 is TGCGCCAGCAACCAGAGACAGGATGACACCGGGGAGCTGTTTTTT. The chain is built from TRBV5-1 and TRBJ2-2; possibly TRBD1 for D (6 bases). The length of the CDR3 is 15 residues. CDR1 and CDR2 (germline): SGHRS, YFSETQ. V lost 6 bases, J lost 3 bases, and 15 bases lay in between.

The rearrangement links TRBV4-1 to TRBJ1-1; D unclear. V was cut by 4 bases and J by 6 bases, with 18 bases left in between. CDR3 size: 15 residues. Looked up from germline, CDR1 is MGHRA and CDR2 is YSYEKL. DNA for the CDR3: TGCGCCAGCAGCCCTACAGAAGCAAGATTACCTGAAGCTTTCTTT. Translation: CASSPTEARLPEAFF.

The rearrangement joins TRBV5-6 to TRBJ1-5; D is ambiguous. Deletions cut 0 bases from V and 4 bases from J, with 5 bases between. Germline assignment: CDR1 SGHDT and CDR2 YYEEEE. This CDR3 spans 13 amino acids. The CDR3 nucleotides read TGTGCCAGCAGCTTGGCAGGTAATCAGCCCCAGCATTTT. As protein: CASSLAGNQPQHF.

The rearrangement uses TRBV2 and TRBJ1-2, with D possibly TRBD1 on 6 matching bases. The CDR3 spans 13 residues. With 11 bases removed from V and 4 bases from J, the gap between germline ends came to 17 bases. The germline V gene encodes CDR1 SNHLY and CDR2 FYNNEI. The CDR3 region has the DNA TGTGCCTATTTAGTTGGGGACACCTATGGCTACACCTTC. This sequence encodes CAYLVGDTYGYTF. Full variable domain (rest looked up from reference TRBV2 and TRBJ1-2): EPEVTQTPSHQVTQMGQEVILRCVPISNHLYFYWYRQILGQKVEFLVSFYNNEISEKSEIFDDQFSVERPDGSNFTLKIRSTKLEDSAMYFCAYLVGDTYGYTFGSGTRLTVV.

V is TRBV5-1 and J is TRBJ1-2; 11 bases match TRBD1. The length of the CDR3 is 16 residues. Trimming removed 4 bases from V and 5 bases from J; junction bases left unmatched: 10. Germline lookup yields CDR1 SGHRS and CDR2 YFSETQ. The CDR3 loop is CASSIHRDRGKYGYTF. Written as DNA, the CDR3 is TGCGCCAGCAGCATACACCGGGACAGGGGGAAGTATGGCTACACCTTC.

This chain uses TRBV11-3 with TRBJ2-3, with TRBD2 matching over 7 bases. After removal of 2 bases from V and 0 bases from J, the junction contained 5 bases not matched to a gene. The CDR3 is 16 residues long. Germline CDR1 is SGHNT and CDR2 is YENEEA. The CDR3 protein is CASSLLPSGSTDTQYF. CDR3 bases: TGTGCCAGCAGCTTACTCCCTAGCGGAAGCACAGATACGCAGTATTTT.

The chain has TRBV2 and TRBJ1-2; TRBD1 might be the D (6 bases). The V end lost 2 bases, the J end lost 6 bases, and 10 bases lay between the germline ends. The CDR3 runs 13 residues. Germline V gene lookup returns CDR1 SNHLY and CDR2 FYNNEI. This CDR3 reads CASSENRVDGYTF. The CDR3 DNA sequence: TGTGCCAGCAGTGAAAACAGGGTAGATGGCTACACCTTC.

The chain carries TRBV6-4 and TRBJ1-1; D may be TRBD1 (5 bases). The CDR3 totals 12 residues. V was pared by 6 bases and J by 7 bases, with 12 bases between. The V gene's germline CDR1 is MRHNA and CDR2 SNTAGT. CDR3 nucleotide sequence: TGTGCCAGCAGGGCGGGGGAAGGTGAAGCTTTCTTT. Translation gives CASRAGEGEAFF.

This chain uses TRBV6-5 with TRBJ1-1; 9 nucleotides agree with TRBD1. Per germline, CDR1 MNHEY and CDR2 SVGAGI. J lost 5 bases, V lost 1 base, and 8 bases had no gene match. CDR3 length equals 16 residues. This CDR3 is CASSYLPTGGATEAFF. The CDR3 nucleotides read TGTGCCAGCAGTTACTTACCGACAGGGGGGGCGACTGAAGCTTTCTTT.

This clone showed up just once. This chain joins TRBV7-9 and TRBJ1-2, with 8 bases that match TRBD1. The CDR3 sequence is 16 residues long. CDR1 and CDR2 from the germline V gene are SEHNR and FQNEAQ (reference sequence). V trimming: 1 base; J trimming: 4 bases; junction bases outside the gene matches: 8. In nucleotides, the CDR3 is TGTGCCAGCAGCTTAGGACAGGGGTCCTTCCCCTATGGCTACACCTTC. Its protein is CASSLGQGSFPYGYTF.

The chain combines TRBV5-1 with TRBJ2-1, with TRBD2 identical over 7 bases. The CDR3 sequence is 16 residues long. The V and J ends lost 0 bases and 3 bases, in that order; junction bases with no gene match: 6. The V gene's germline CDR1 is SGHRS and CDR2 YFSETQ. CDR3 sequence reads: CASSLDAGVGYNEQFF. The CDR3 DNA sequence: TGCGCCAGCAGCTTGGACGCGGGAGTTGGCTACAATGAGCAGTTCTTC.

Only one count was recorded for this clone. The chain recombines TRBV5-1 with TRBJ1-1, with a tentative D call TRBD1 (6 bases). This CDR3 comprises 15 residues. Trimming removed 4 bases from V and 1 base from J, with 14 bases in between. Germline V gene data show CDR1 as SGHRS and CDR2 as YFSETQ. CDR3 residues: CASSIGGFENTEAFF. CDR3 bases: TGCGCCAGCAGCATTGGGGGCTTCGAGAACACTGAAGCTTTCTTT. Drawing the rest from reference TRBV5-1 and TRBJ1-1, the complete variable domain is KAGVTQTPRYLIKTRGQQVTLSCSPISGHRSVSWYQQTPGQGLQFLFEYFSETQRNKGNFPGRFSGRQFSNSRSEMNVSTLELGDSALYLCASSIGGFENTEAFFGQGTRLTVV.

This clone came up a few times. The CDR3 region is CASSPGQGGNYGYTF. CDR3 DNA: TGTGCCAGCAGCCCGGGACAGGGTGGGAACTATGGCTACACCTTC. This chain connects TRBV27 to TRBJ1-2, with TRBD1 matching 9 bases. The J segment lost 2 bases and the V segment lost 6 bases, leaving 7 bases of the junction unmatched. CDR3 size: 15 residues. CDR1 is MNHEY and CDR2 is SMNVEV in the germline V gene (reference sequence).

The CDR3 DNA reads TGTGCCAGCAGCATAGCAGGGGGCTATGGCTACACCTTC. Residues: CASSIAGGYGYTF. This chain uses TRBV2 with TRBJ1-2; 7 nucleotides line up with TRBD1. V dropped 6 bases and J dropped 4; count of bases not matched to a gene: 5. The CDR3 covers 13 residues. Germline V CDR1 and CDR2: SNHLY, FYNNEI.

This rearrangement joins TRBV12-5 to TRBJ2-7; perhaps TRBD2 as D (5 bases). The V end was cut by 6 bases, the J end by 0 bases, with 9 bases between. CDR1 LGHNT and CDR2 FRNRAP come from the germline V gene. The CDR3 is 13 amino acids. CDR3: CASGEGSSYEQYF. The CDR3 DNA sequence: TGTGCTAGTGGCGAAGGGAGCTCCTACGAGCAGTACTTC.

CDR3 coding DNA: TGCAGTGCTTACAGGCTCTACGAGCAGTACTTC. Its translation: CSAYRLYEQYF. V gene TRBV20-1 combines with J gene TRBJ2-7; tentatively, D is TRBD1 (5 bases). Germline-derived CDR1 and CDR2 are DFQATT and SNEGSKA (reference sequence). The length of the CDR3 is 11 residues. V was shortened by 5 bases and J by 3 bases, with 8 bases between the two germline ends.

This clone was counted a single time. The gene calls are TRBV27 and TRBJ1-1, with 8 nucleotides matching TRBD1. Germline V gene sequence: CDR1 MNHEY, CDR2 SMNVEV (reference sequence). The CDR3 covers 13 residues. The J segment lost 4 bases and the V segment lost 5 bases, leaving 3 bases of the junction unmatched. The CDR3 bases are TGTGCCAGCAGTCCGACAGGGGCCACTGAAGCTTTCTTT. Protein product: CASSPTGATEAFF.